This T cell receptor (beta chain) stems from a study of blood T cells in healthy people across ages. CDR1 and CDR2 from the germline V gene are SQVTM and ANQGSEA. The CDR3 totals 13 residues. V gave up 3 bases and J gave up 4 bases, with 11 bases separating them. Isolation yielded PBMCs, at least 6.5 million per sample, in every case. In its sample, this clonotype was seen a few times. Combining a sample-barcoded 5' primer with a J-beta primer mix, a second PCR ran for roughly 6 to 12 cycles. TCRdb reanalysed the 5' RACE reads using MiXCR and keeps one entry per CDR3 protein. The sample lists around 1.1 million distinct CDR3 sequences; less than 45% were seen once.

The gene calls are TRBV29-1 and TRBJ2-3, with D possibly matching TRBD1 (6 bases). The receptor comes from a man aged 18 to 35 in good health. The specimen sequenced was blood. The DNA for the CDR3 is TGCAGCGTTGAGATCAGGGGCCCAGATACGCAGTATTTT. Amino acids: CSVEIRGPDTQYF.